This T cell receptor beta chain was identified in a study of blood T cells in healthy people across ages. Study-level findings and limits: The donors' CMV status was not determined, possibly confounding changes in expanded clonotypes. Strongly correlated with naive T cell percentage was TCR beta diversity.

There are many counts of this clonotype. The antigen is not known. Each sample yielded at least 5.5 micrograms of PBMC total RNA. The CDR3 is 18 amino acids. CDR1 is SGHTA, CDR2 FQGNSA, per germline. V dropped 8 bases and J dropped 2; count of bases not matched to a gene: 18. Together with a sample-barcoded 5' primer, a J-beta primer mix was included in a second PCR lasting about 6 to 11 cycles. TCRdb redid the calling of the 5' RACE reads with MiXCR, one entry per CDR3 protein. This table holds some 930,000 distinct CDR3 sequences, 25% to 35% found once. The data were also submitted as part of a second study, on T cells of mothers and their children.

The source is a woman between 35 and 50 years old in good health. The chain carries TRBV7-2 and TRBJ2-7; 10 positions match TRBD1. The sample comprised blood. In DNA form, the CDR3 reads TGTGCCAGCGGACGGGACAGGGGCCTCTTCGCGACCACCTACGAGCAGTACTTC. Its protein is CASGRDRGLFATTYEQYF.